The 15 T cell receptor beta chains in this list originate from one sample, sequenced in a study of response to subunit inactivated influenza vaccine. TCRdb reprocessed the RT-PCR reads via MiXCR and lists one record per CDR3 protein. The sample yields about 240,000 distinct CDR3 sequences, 12% seen once. This sample comprised non-naive T cells sorted from PBMCs, obtained 14 to 15 days before vaccination. All receptors derive from a man aged 50 or older who received an inactivated influenza vaccine.

This clonotype was observed a few times. This chain uses TRBV28 with TRBJ2-1; the match to TRBD2 covers 7 bases. The V gene's germline CDR1 is MDHEN and CDR2 SYDVKM. The CDR3 has 15 residues. J was trimmed by 7 bases and V by 5 bases; bases with no gene match: 11. This CDR3 reads CASSKSRDYRNEQFF. The CDR3 coding sequence is TGTGCCAGCAGTAAGTCCCGGGACTATCGGAATGAGCAGTTCTTC.

This clonotype showed up many times. The chain is built from TRBV24-1 and TRBJ2-1; tentative D call: TRBD2 (7 bases). This CDR3 region has 19 residues. Deletions cut 2 bases from V and 4 bases from J, with 23 bases between. Germline assignment: CDR1 KGHDR and CDR2 SFDVKD. The CDR3 here is CATSDSAVPMSGTYNEQFF. CDR3 DNA sequence: TGTGCCACCAGTGATTCGGCGGTCCCTATGAGCGGGACATACAATGAGCAGTTCTTC.

The CDR3 loop reads CASSQYGRASTDTQYF. Here the CDR3 DNA reads TGTGCCAGCAGCCAATACGGCCGGGCAAGCACAGATACGCAGTATTTT. This chain joins TRBV7-8 and TRBJ2-3; D unclear. The V end lost 5 bases, the J end lost 0 bases, and 15 bases lay between the germline ends. This CDR3 contains 16 residues. The germline CDR1 and CDR2 sequences are SGHVS and FQNEAQ.

This clonotype turned up a few times. V and J are TRBV18 and TRBJ1-6, with 8 bases matching TRBD1. The trim removed 3 bases at V and 8 bases at J, leaving 3 bases unmatched. Germline loops: CDR1 KGHSH, CDR2 LQKENI. CDR3 size: 14 residues. The CDR3 is CASSPGTGYSPLHF. In nucleotides, the CDR3 is TGTGCCAGCTCACCGGGGACAGGATATTCACCCCTCCACTTT. The full variable domain, its missing parts supplied by reference TRBV18 and TRBJ1-6, is NAGVMQNPRHLVRRRGQEARLRCSPMKGHSHVYWYRQLPEEGLKFMVYLQKENIIDESGMPKERFSAEFPKEGPSILRIQQVVRGDSAAYFCASSPGTGYSPLHFGNGTRLTVT.

The table lists this clonotype with a few counts. The chain links TRBV28 to TRBJ2-1, with a possible D match to TRBD2 (7 bases). V shed 5 bases and J shed 6 bases, with 11 bases lying between them. The CDR3 covers 13 residues. Germline CDR1 MDHEN, CDR2 SYDVKM. CDR3 DNA sequence: TGTGCCAGCAGTATAGGGGGGGGCAATGAGCAGTTCTTC. Amino acids: CASSIGGGNEQFF.

This clonotype was seen at least ten times. The chain couples TRBV7-2 to TRBJ2-2; no clear D. This CDR3 comprises 14 residues. Germline V gene lookup returns CDR1 SGHTA and CDR2 FQGNSA. Trimming took 1 base from V and 3 from J, leaving 6 bases between them. The CDR3 DNA sequence: TGTGCCAGCAGCTTAGGGCCGTACACCGGGGAGCTGTTTTTT. This codes for CASSLGPYTGELFF.

This clonotype was observed a handful of times. This chain connects TRBV10-3 to TRBJ2-2, with 14 bases matching TRBD2. This CDR3 region has 15 residues. V gave up 8 bases and J gave up 4 bases; unmatched junction bases: 3. Germline lookup yields CDR1 ENHRY and CDR2 SYGVKD. Here the CDR3 DNA reads TGTGCCATCGGGACTAGCGGGAGCAGCACCGGGGAGCTGTTTTTT. Amino acids: CAIGTSGSSTGELFF.

V usage is TRBV4-2 and J usage is TRBJ2-2; D remains unclear. With 4 bases removed from V and 1 base from J, the gap between germline ends came to 13 bases. CDR3 length: 16 residues. The germline V gene has CDR1 LGHNA and CDR2 YNFKEQ. The CDR3 DNA follows: TGTGCCAGCAGCCCGGACCCCCGAGGGAACACCGGGGAGCTGTTTTTT. Translating it yields CASSPDPRGNTGELFF.

The J gene is TRBJ2-7, the V gene TRBV18; maybe TRBD2 (6 bases). Trimming took off 8 bases at V and 1 base at J, with 12 bases between the two ends. Germline V CDR1 and CDR2: KGHSH, LQKENI. The CDR3 totals 13 residues. The CDR3 protein is CASLVGGSYEQYF. CDR3 sequence (DNA): TGTGCCAGCCTGGTCGGGGGTTCCTACGAGCAGTACTTC. Using reference TRBV18 and TRBJ2-7 for the parts outside the CDR3, the full variable domain is NAGVMQNPRHLVRRRGQEARLRCSPMKGHSHVYWYRQLPEEGLKFMVYLQKENIIDESGMPKERFSAEFPKEGPSILRIQQVVRGDSAAYFCASLVGGSYEQYFGPGTRLTVT.

This clonotype was observed a handful of times. The rearrangement joins TRBV29-1 to TRBJ2-5; 10 bases agree with TRBD2. CDR3 length: 13 residues. V trimming: 7 bases; J trimming: 4 bases; junction bases outside the gene matches: 6. In germline, CDR1 is SQVTM, CDR2 ANQGSEA. In DNA form, the CDR3 reads TGCAGCGGAGCCGGGACTAGCGCAGAGACCCAGTACTTC. This translates into CSGAGTSAETQYF.

This clonotype was found many times. V gene TRBV4-2 combines with J gene TRBJ2-1, with 7 bases aligning to TRBD1. The CDR3 is made up of 15 amino acids. Germline CDR1 is LGHNA and CDR2 is YNFKEQ. Trimming removed 3 bases from V and 3 bases from J; junction bases left unmatched: 5. CDR3 sequence: CASSQGQTYYNEQFF. Written as DNA, the CDR3 is TGTGCCAGCAGCCAGGGACAGACCTACTACAATGAGCAGTTCTTC.

In this sample, this clonotype turned up many times. A read error may produce the germline difference seen at one junction end. This chain connects TRBV5-1 to TRBJ2-5, with TRBD1 matching 9 bases. The CDR3 consists of 13 residues. Germline V CDR1 and CDR2: SGHRS, YFSETQ. The CDR3 region has the DNA TGTGCCAGCAGTTTGGGACAGGGAGAGACCCAGTACTTC. As protein: CASSLGQGETQYF.

The gene calls are TRBV27 and TRBJ2-5; D unresolved. There are 14 residues in the CDR3. Germline values: CDR1 MNHEY, CDR2 SMNVEV (reference sequence). Trimming shortened V by 5 bases and J by 2 bases, and 12 bases separated the two germline ends. In DNA form, the CDR3 reads TGTGCCAGCAGTAGGACCCCGAGGCAAGAGACCCAGTACTTC. Residues: CASSRTPRQETQYF.

This clonotype was observed a handful of times. The chain is built from TRBV7-2 and TRBJ1-4; no firm D call. V gave up 1 base and J gave up 0 bases, with 6 bases separating them. The CDR3 sequence is 15 residues long. CDR1 and CDR2 from the germline V gene are SGHTA and FQGNSA. Here the CDR3 DNA reads TGTGCCAGCAGCTTAGGGCCAGCAACTAATGAAAAACTGTTTTTT. Its protein is CASSLGPATNEKLFF.

This clonotype came up many times. The rearrangement uses TRBV7-2 and TRBJ2-1, with D possibly being TRBD1 (5 bases). The CDR3 covers 12 residues. With 2 bases removed from V and 8 bases from J, the gap between germline ends came to 7 bases. CDR1 is SGHTA and CDR2 is FQGNSA in the germline V gene. The CDR3 bases are TGTGCCAGCAGCTTACAGGGATATGAGCAGTTCTTC. It yields the protein CASSLQGYEQFF. The entire variable domain, with the rest obtained from reference TRBV7-2 and TRBJ2-1, is as follows: GAGVSQSPSNKVTEKGKDVELRCDPISGHTALYWYRQSLGQGLEFLIYFQGNSAPDKSGLPSDRFSAERTGGSVSTLTIQRTQQEDSAVYLCASSLQGYEQFFGPGTRLTVL.